A single sample gave rise to the 24 T cell receptor beta chains below, sequenced in a study of beta chain features in type 1 diabetes. The whole isolated RNA underwent reverse transcription, so sequencing captured expressed TCRB transcripts. Method: immunoSEQ multiplex PCR; TCRdb's copy keeps in-frame clones and lacks some. The sample has tens of thousands of clones; roughly 34% are singletons. The sample was stem cell memory CD4+ T cells from blood. The receptors come from a woman between 18 and 29 years old in good health.

The chain has TRBV7-9 and TRBJ2-5, with 9 bases identical to TRBD1. The J segment lost 3 bases and the V segment lost 1 base, leaving 6 bases of the junction unmatched. The CDR3 runs 16 residues. CDR1 and CDR2 (germline): SEHNR, FQNEAQ (reference sequence). CDR3 residues: CASSLGGQGWKETQYF. CDR3 in DNA: TGTGCCAGCAGCTTAGGCGGACAGGGGTGGAAAGAGACCCAGTACTTC.

This clone was seen only a few times. V and J are TRBV5-1 and TRBJ2-7; 10 positions agree with TRBD1. Losses at the gene ends were 3 bases for V and 0 bases for J; bases not matched to a gene: 6. The CDR3 runs 16 residues. CDR1 is SGHRS, CDR2 YFSETQ, per germline. The CDR3 nucleotides read TGCGCCAGCAGCTCCGGGACAGGGGTTAGCTCCTACGAGCAGTACTTC. Translation gives CASSSGTGVSSYEQYF.

J is TRBJ1-1 and V is TRBV7-2, with D perhaps matching TRBD1 (6 bases). The CDR3 is 12 residues long. V shed 4 bases and J shed 8 bases, with 11 bases lying between them. Germline V gives CDR1 SGHTA, CDR2 FQGNSA. The CDR3 DNA is TGTGCCAGCAGCTGGGGACAAGGCGAAGCTTTCTTT. Its translation: CASSWGQGEAFF.

The CDR3 sequence: CASSSGQARYEQYF. The CDR3 coding sequence is TGTGCCAGCAGTTCAGGACAGGCCAGGTACGAGCAGTACTTC. The chain links TRBV28 to TRBJ2-7, with TRBD1 identical over 7 bases. Unmatched junction bases numbered 7, after V lost 4 bases and J lost 4 bases. Germline V gene data show CDR1 as MDHEN and CDR2 as SYDVKM. The CDR3 is 14 amino acids.

The CDR3 sequence is CASSLPGPYEQYF. In nucleotides, the CDR3 is TGCGCCAGCAGCTTACCAGGTCCCTACGAGCAGTACTTC. This rearrangement joins TRBV5-1 to TRBJ2-7; D remains unclear. The CDR3 covers 13 residues. Germline CDR1 SGHRS, CDR2 YFSETQ. With 2 bases removed from V and 2 bases from J, the gap between germline ends came to 8 bases.

V gene TRBV4-1 combines with J gene TRBJ2-1, with D uncertain. The germline V gene encodes CDR1 MGHRA and CDR2 YSYEKL. The CDR3 length is 13 residues. V was clipped by 5 bases and J by 5 bases, with 10 bases between them. CDR3 protein: CASSSEYDNEQFF. CDR3 sequence (DNA): TGCGCCAGCAGCTCCGAGTACGACAATGAGCAGTTCTTC.

This clone was observed a few times. V gene TRBV2 combines with J gene TRBJ1-2, with D tentatively TRBD1 (5 bases). The V and J ends lost 7 bases and 0 bases respectively, with 9 bases between them. Germline-derived CDR1 and CDR2 are SNHLY and FYNNEI. The CDR3 runs 13 residues. The CDR3 loop reads CASTQVANYGYTF. CDR3 bases: TGTGCCAGCACACAGGTAGCTAACTATGGCTACACCTTC.

The rearrangement joins TRBV18 to TRBJ1-2; 7 nucleotides align to TRBD1. Germline V gene lookup returns CDR1 KGHSH and CDR2 LQKENI. The CDR3 runs to 15 residues. V shed 3 bases, J shed 4 bases, and the junction held 8 bases outside the gene matches. CDR3 region: CASSPSGQSFYGYTF. Written as DNA, the CDR3 is TGTGCCAGCTCACCCTCGGGACAGTCCTTCTATGGCTACACCTTC.

The chain employs TRBV30 and TRBJ1-3, with unresolved D. Germline assignment: CDR1 GTSNPN and CDR2 SVGIG (reference sequence). This CDR3 region has 13 residues. Trimming stripped 3 bases from V and 7 bases from J, with 13 bases between. CDR3 region: CAWSGISTNTIYF. CDR3 DNA: TGTGCCTGGAGCGGTATCTCCACCAACACCATATATTTT.

Only a few counts were recorded for this clone. The J gene is TRBJ1-5, the V gene TRBV18; 8 bases map to TRBD1. The CDR3 extends over 14 amino acids. Trimming at V came to 3 bases and at J to 8 bases, leaving 6 bases not matched to a gene. The germline CDR1 and CDR2 sequences are KGHSH and LQKENI. The CDR3 DNA sequence: TGTGCCAGCTCACCCGGACAGGGCGTAAAGCCCCAGCATTTT. Its protein is CASSPGQGVKPQHF.

This clone was counted only a few times. The V call is TRBV7-3, the J call TRBJ2-5; 7 bases fit TRBD1. With V trimmed by 0 bases and J by 1 base, 2 bases remained unmatched. In germline, CDR1 is SGHTA, CDR2 FQGTGA. This CDR3 comprises 15 residues. In DNA, the CDR3 is TGTGCCAGCAGCTTAACCGGGACAGCCCAAGAGACCCAGTACTTC. Translating gives CASSLTGTAQETQYF.

The sample holds a few counts of this clone. The rearrangement links TRBV10-3 to TRBJ2-3, with 9 bases identical to TRBD1. This CDR3 is built from 13 residues. Per the germline V gene, CDR1 is ENHRY and CDR2 is SYGVKD. The V segment lost 10 bases and the J segment 5 bases; nucleotides outside the gene matches: 7. CDR3 sequence (DNA): TGTGCCACCGGGCGGACAGGGGAAGATACGCAGTATTTT. This encodes CATGRTGEDTQYF.

In this sample, this clone turned up a few times. This chain links TRBV4-2 with TRBJ1-4, with D possibly TRBD1 on 5 matching bases. CDR1 is LGHNA, CDR2 YNFKEQ, per germline. V shed 4 bases and J shed 0 bases, with 9 bases lying between them. The CDR3 sequence is 15 residues long. Here the CDR3 reads CASSPKQATNEKLFF. In nucleotides, the CDR3 is TGTGCCAGCAGCCCGAAACAGGCAACTAATGAAAAACTGTTTTTT.

This clone showed up just a few times. The genes are TRBV6-5 and TRBJ1-2; TRBD1 agrees at 10 bases. The junction had 7 bases not matched to a gene; V was cut back by 5 bases and J by 4 bases. The CDR3 runs 15 residues. CDR1 MNHEY and CDR2 SVGAGI come from the germline V gene. For the CDR3, the DNA is TGTGCCAGCAGTCTCCGGGACAGGGGAGGCTATGGCTACACCTTC. It codes for CASSLRDRGGYGYTF.

The CDR3 is CASSLLGGPERYGYTF. The CDR3 nucleotides are TGTGCCAGCAGCTTACTGGGGGGGCCCGAACGCTATGGCTACACCTTC. The J gene is TRBJ1-2, the V gene TRBV7-9; D is perhaps TRBD1 (6 bases). The germline V gene encodes CDR1 SEHNR and CDR2 FQNEAQ (reference sequence). The CDR3 sequence is 16 residues long. V lost 2 bases to trimming and J lost 4 bases, with 17 bases between them. The full variable domain, completed using reference TRBV7-9 and TRBJ1-2, is DTGVSQNPRHKITKRGQNVTFRCDPISEHNRLYWYRQTLGQGPEFLTYFQNEAQLEKSRLLSDRFSAERPKGSFSTLEIQRTEQGDSAMYLCASSLLGGPERYGYTFGSGTRLTVV.

This clone appeared a few times. The genes are TRBV5-1 and TRBJ2-5, with D unclear. Trimming removed 0 bases at V and 5 bases at J, with 5 bases between. Germline V lookup: CDR1 SGHRS, CDR2 YFSETQ. CDR3 size: 12 residues. CDR3 region: CASSLDAETQYF. CDR3 DNA: TGCGCCAGCAGCTTGGATGCGGAGACCCAGTACTTC. The entire variable domain, with the rest obtained from reference TRBV5-1 and TRBJ2-5, is as follows: KAGVTQTPRYLIKTRGQQVTLSCSPISGHRSVSWYQQTPGQGLQFLFEYFSETQRNKGNFPGRFSGRQFSNSRSEMNVSTLELGDSALYLCASSLDAETQYFGPGTRLLVL.

This clone was recorded a few times. The J gene is TRBJ2-3, the V gene TRBV5-1, with 11 bases that match TRBD2. V dropped 4 bases and J dropped 0; count of bases not matched to a gene: 4. Germline V CDR1 and CDR2: SGHRS, YFSETQ. CDR3 length: 16 amino acids. CDR3 in DNA: TGCGCCAGCAGCCAGGGACTAGCGGCTAGCACAGATACGCAGTATTTT. Translated, it gives CASSQGLAASTDTQYF.

The chain uses TRBV4-2 and TRBJ1-2; possibly TRBD1 for D (5 bases). CDR1 is LGHNA, CDR2 YNFKEQ, per germline. V shed 6 bases and J shed 4 bases, with 18 bases lying between them. The CDR3 contains 15 residues. CDR3 nucleotide sequence: TGTGCCAGCAGTGCCCAGGGTAGCGGTGGCTATGGCTACACCTTC. This gives the protein CASSAQGSGGYGYTF.

A few counts support this clone. V gene TRBV7-2 combines with J gene TRBJ1-2; TRBD1 might be the D (6 bases). The CDR3 runs 14 residues. Between the trimmed V and J ends, which lost 4 bases and 8 bases, there was a span of 17 bases. The germline V gene encodes CDR1 SGHTA and CDR2 FQGNSA. The CDR3 reads CASSSAGALWGYTF. For the CDR3, the DNA is TGTGCCAGCAGCTCGGCGGGGGCTTTGTGGGGCTACACCTTC.

This clone was picked up a small number of times. This chain connects TRBV7-8 to TRBJ1-2, with 11 bases lining up with TRBD1. This CDR3 region has 16 residues. After removal of 5 bases from V and 3 bases from J, the junction contained 8 bases not matched to a gene. Per the germline V gene, CDR1 is SGHVS and CDR2 is FQNEAQ. The CDR3 loop is CASSPIRTGGDYGYTF. The CDR3, as DNA: TGTGCCAGCAGCCCAATTCGGACAGGGGGCGACTATGGCTACACCTTC.

CDR3 in amino acids: CSVRREVVYGYTF. CDR3 in DNA: TGCAGCGTTAGAAGAGAGGTTGTCTATGGCTACACCTTC. The chain links TRBV29-1 to TRBJ1-2, with D hard to call. This CDR3 comprises 13 residues. V lost 5 bases and J 4 bases, leaving 14 bases between the germline ends. Germline loops: CDR1 SQVTM, CDR2 ANQGSEA.

This clone occurred a few times. The V call is TRBV25-1, the J call TRBJ1-1; D remains ambiguous. Germline assignment: CDR1 MGHDK and CDR2 SYGVNS. Trimming pared 0 bases from V and 13 bases from J, leaving 15 bases between. The CDR3 is made up of 13 amino acids. Here the CDR3 reads CASSEYEGLRVFF. As DNA, the CDR3 is TGTGCCAGCAGTGAATATGAGGGTCTTCGAGTTTTCTTT.

This chain links TRBV7-3 with TRBJ2-3; TRBD2 might be the D (7 bases). This CDR3 contains 15 residues. CDR1 is SGHTA, CDR2 FQGTGA, per germline. V was cut by 5 bases and J by 2 bases, with 14 bases left in between. The DNA of the CDR3 is TGTGCCAGCAGCCGCCGGCGGGGGCCCACAGATACGCAGTATTTT. Its protein is CASSRRRGPTDTQYF.

The table lists this clone with a few counts. This chain connects TRBV5-1 to TRBJ1-3; D gene ambiguous. Trimming pared 6 bases from V and 2 bases from J, leaving 9 bases between. Germline V gene lookup returns CDR1 SGHRS and CDR2 YFSETQ. The CDR3 is 13 amino acids. The CDR3, as DNA: TGCGCCAGCAACGCCGGAGCTGGAAACACCATATATTTT. It encodes CASNAGAGNTIYF.